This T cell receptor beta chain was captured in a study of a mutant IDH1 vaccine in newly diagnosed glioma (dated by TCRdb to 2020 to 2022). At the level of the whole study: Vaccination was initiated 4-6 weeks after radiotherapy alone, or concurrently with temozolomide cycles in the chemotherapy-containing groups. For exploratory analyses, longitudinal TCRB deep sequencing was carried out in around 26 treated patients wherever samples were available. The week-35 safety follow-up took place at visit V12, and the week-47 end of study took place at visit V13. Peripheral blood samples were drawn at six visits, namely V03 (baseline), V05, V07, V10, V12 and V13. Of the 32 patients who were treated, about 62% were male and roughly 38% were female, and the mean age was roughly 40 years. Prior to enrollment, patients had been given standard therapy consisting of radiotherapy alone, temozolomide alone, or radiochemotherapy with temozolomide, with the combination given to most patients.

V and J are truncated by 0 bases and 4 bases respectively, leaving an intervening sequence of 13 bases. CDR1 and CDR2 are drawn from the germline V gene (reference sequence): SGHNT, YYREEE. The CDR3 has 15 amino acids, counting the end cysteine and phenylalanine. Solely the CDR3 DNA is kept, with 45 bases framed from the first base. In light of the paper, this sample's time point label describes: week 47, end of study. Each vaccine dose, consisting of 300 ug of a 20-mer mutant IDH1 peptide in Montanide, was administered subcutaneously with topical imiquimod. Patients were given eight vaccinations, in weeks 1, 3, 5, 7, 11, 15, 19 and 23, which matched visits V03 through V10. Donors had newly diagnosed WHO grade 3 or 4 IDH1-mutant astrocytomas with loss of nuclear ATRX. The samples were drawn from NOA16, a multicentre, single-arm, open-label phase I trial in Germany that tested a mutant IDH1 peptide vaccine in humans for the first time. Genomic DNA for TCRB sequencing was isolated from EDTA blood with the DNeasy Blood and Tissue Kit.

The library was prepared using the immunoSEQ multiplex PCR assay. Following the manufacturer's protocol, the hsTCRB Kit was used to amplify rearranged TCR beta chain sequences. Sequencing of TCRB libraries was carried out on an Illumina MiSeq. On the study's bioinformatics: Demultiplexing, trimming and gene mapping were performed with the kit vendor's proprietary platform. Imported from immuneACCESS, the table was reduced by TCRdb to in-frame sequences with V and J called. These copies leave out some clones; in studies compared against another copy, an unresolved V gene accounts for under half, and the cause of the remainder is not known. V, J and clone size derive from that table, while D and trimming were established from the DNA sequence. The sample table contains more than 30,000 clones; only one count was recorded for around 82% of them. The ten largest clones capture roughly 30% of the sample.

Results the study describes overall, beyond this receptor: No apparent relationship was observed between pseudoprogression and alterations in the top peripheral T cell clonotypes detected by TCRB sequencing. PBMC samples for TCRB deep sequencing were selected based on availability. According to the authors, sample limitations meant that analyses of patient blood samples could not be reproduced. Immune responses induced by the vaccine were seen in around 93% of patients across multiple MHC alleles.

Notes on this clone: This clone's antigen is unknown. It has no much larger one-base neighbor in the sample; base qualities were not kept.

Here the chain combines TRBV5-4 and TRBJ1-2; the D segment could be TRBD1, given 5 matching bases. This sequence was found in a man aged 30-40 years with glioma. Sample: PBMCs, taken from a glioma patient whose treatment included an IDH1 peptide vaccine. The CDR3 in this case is CASSLETESAYGYTF. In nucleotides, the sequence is TGTGCCAGCAGCTTGGAGACAGAATCAGCCTATGGCTACACCTTC.